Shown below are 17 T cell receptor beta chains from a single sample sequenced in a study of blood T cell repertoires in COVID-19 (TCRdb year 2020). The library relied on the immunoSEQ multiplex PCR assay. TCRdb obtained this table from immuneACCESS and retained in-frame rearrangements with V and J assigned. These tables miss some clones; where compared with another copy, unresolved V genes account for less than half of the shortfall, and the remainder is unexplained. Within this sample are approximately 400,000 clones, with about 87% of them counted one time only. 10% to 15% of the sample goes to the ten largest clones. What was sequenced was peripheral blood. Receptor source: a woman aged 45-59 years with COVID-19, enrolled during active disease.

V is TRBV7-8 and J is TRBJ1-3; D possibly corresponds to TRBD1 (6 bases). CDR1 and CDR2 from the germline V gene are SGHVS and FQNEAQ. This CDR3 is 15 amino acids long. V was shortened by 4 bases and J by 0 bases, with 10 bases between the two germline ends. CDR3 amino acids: CASSSTGDSGNTIYF. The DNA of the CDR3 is TGTGCCAGCAGCTCGACAGGCGACTCTGGAAACACCATATATTTT.

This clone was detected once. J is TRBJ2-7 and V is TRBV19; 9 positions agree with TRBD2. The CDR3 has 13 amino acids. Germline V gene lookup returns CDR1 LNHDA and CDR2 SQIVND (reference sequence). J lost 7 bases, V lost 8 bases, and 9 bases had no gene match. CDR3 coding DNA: TGTGCCAGTTCCCGGACTAGCGTGGGGGAGCAGTACTTC. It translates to CASSRTSVGEQYF.

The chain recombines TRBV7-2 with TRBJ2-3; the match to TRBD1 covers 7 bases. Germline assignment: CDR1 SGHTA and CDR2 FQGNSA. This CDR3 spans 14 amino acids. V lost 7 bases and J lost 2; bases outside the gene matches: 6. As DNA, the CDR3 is TGTGCCAGCATTCAGGGGGTGATCACAGATACGCAGTATTTT. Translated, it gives CASIQGVITDTQYF. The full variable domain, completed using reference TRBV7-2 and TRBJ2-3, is GAGVSQSPSNKVTEKGKDVELRCDPISGHTALYWYRQSLGQGLEFLIYFQGNSAPDKSGLPSDRFSAERTGGSVSTLTIQRTQQEDSAVYLCASIQGVITDTQYFGPGTRLTVL.

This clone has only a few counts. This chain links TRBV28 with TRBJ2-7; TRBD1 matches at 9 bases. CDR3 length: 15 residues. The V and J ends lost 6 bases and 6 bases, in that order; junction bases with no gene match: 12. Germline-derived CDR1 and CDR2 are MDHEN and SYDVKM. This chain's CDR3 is CASRMITGGASEQYF. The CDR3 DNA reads TGTGCCAGCAGGATGATAACAGGGGGCGCGTCCGAGCAGTACTTC.

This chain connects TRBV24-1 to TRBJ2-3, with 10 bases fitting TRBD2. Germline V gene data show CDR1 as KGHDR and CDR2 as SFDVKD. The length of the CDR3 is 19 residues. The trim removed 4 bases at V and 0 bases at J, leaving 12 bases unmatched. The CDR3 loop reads CATSDPSGSGGTSTDTQYF. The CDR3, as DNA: TGTGCCACCAGTGACCCCTCAGGTAGCGGGGGGACTAGCACAGATACGCAGTATTTT.

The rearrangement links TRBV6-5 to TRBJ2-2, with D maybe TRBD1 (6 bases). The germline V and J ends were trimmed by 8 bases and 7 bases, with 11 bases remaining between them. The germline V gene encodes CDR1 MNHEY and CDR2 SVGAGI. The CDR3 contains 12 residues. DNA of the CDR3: TGTGCCAGCCAACAGGGTATCGGGGAGCTGTTTTTT. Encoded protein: CASQQGIGELFF.

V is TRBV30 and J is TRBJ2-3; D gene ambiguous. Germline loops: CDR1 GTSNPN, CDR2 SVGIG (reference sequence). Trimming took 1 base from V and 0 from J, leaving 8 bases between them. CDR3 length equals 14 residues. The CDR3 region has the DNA TGTGCCTGGAGTGATGGAGAAAGCACAGATACGCAGTATTTT. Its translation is CAWSDGESTDTQYF.

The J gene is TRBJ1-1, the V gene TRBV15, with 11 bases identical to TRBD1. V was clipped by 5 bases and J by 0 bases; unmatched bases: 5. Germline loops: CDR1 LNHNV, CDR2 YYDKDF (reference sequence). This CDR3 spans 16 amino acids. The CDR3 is CATSSGTGGMNTEAFF. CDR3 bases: TGTGCCACCAGCTCCGGGACAGGGGGAATGAACACTGAAGCTTTCTTT.

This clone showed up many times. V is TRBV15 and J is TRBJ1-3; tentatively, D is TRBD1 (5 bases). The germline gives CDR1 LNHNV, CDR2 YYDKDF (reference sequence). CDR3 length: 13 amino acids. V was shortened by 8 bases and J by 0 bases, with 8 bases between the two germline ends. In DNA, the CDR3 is TGTGCCACCGCAGGGTCCTCTGGAAACACCATATATTTT. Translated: CATAGSSGNTIYF.

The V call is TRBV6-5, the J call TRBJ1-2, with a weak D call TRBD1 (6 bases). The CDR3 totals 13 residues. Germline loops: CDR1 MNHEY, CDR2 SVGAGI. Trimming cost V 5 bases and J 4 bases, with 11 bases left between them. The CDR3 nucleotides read TGTGCCAGCAGTCAGGGGCAGGGCTATGGCTACACCTTC. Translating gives CASSQGQGYGYTF.

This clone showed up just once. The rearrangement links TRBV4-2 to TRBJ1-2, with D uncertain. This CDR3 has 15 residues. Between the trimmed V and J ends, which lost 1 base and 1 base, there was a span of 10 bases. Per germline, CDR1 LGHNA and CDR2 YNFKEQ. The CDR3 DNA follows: TGTGCCAGCAGCCAAGGATTGTCCAGTAACTATGGCTACACCTTC. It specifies CASSQGLSSNYGYTF.

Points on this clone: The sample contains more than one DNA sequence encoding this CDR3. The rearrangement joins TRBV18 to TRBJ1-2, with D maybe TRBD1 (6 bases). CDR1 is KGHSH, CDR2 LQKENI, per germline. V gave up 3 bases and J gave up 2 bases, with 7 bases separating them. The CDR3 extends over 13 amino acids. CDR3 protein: CASSPDRNYGYTF. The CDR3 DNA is TGTGCCAGCTCACCCGACAGGAACTATGGCTACACCTTC.

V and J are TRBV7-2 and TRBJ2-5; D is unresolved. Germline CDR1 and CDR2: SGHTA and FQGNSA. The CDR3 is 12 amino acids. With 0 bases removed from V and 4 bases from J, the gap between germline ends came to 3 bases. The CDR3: CASSLAIETQYF. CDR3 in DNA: TGTGCCAGCAGCTTAGCCATAGAGACCCAGTACTTC.

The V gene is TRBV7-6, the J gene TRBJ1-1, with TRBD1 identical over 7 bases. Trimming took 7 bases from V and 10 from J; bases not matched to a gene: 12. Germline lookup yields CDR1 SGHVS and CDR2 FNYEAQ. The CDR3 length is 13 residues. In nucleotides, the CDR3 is TGTGCCAGCACCCCCCGACAAGGGGGCGCAGCTTTCTTT. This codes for CASTPRQGGAAFF.

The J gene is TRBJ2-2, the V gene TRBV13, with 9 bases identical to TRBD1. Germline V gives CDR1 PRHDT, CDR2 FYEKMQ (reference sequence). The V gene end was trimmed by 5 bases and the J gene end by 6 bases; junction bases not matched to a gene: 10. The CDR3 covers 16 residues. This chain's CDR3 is CASSRAGTGSPGELFF. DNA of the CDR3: TGTGCCAGCAGCCGCGCTGGGACAGGGTCCCCCGGGGAGCTGTTTTTT.

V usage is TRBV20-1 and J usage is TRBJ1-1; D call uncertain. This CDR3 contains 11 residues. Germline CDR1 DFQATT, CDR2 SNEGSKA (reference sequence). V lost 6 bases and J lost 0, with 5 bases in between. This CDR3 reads CSAAMNTEAFF. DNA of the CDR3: TGCAGTGCAGCGATGAACACTGAAGCTTTCTTT.

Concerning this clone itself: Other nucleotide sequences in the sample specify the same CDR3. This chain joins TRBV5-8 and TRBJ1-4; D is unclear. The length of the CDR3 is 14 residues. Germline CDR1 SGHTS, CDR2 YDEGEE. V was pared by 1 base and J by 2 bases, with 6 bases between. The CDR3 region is CASSLRGTNEKLFF. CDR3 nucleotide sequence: TGTGCCAGCAGCTTGCGAGGGACTAATGAAAAACTGTTTTTT. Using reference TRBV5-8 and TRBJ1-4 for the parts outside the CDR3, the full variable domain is EAGVTQSPTHLIKTRGQQATLRCSPISGHTSVYWYQQALGLGLQFLLWYDEGEERNRGNFPPRFSGRQFPNYSSELNVNALELEDSALYLCASSLRGTNEKLFFGSGTQLSVL.